One T cell receptor beta chain is described in this entry. The antigen it recognizes is unknown. No per-base quality is available; no much larger clone lies one base away. This sample is drawn from a study of cytomegalovirus exposure and HLA in healthy donors (dated by TCRdb to 2015 to 2018). For context, the study as a whole: An earlier analysis of roughly 500 of the donors reported 250 to 350 Gb of sequence data and 117 million unique TCR beta sequences from roughly 180 million T cells. A later genetic analysis took genome-wide SNP genotypes for about 55% of the roughly 700 donors and used that subset as a discovery cohort. Typing coverage varied by locus: about 620-630 donors for A, B, C, DRB1 and DQB1; 522 for DQA1; about 600 for DPA1; 450 to 480 for DPB1. Among around 400 genotyped donors of the cohort, an average of around 220,000 unique TCR beta nucleotide sequences was sequenced per donor, of which 15% to 20% were non-productive. Besides the first cohort of approximately 710 subjects, a separate validation cohort made up of roughly 130 different subjects was used. HLA typing covered class I and class II loci at four-digit resolution. The study was designed to test whether signatures of past pathogen exposure could be identified by cataloging public T cell receptors. Every repertoire in the discovery cohort had been generated on one and the same sequencing platform. Four to six DR-DQ haplotypes were handled as single units for association and clustering, since linkage in the cohort was strong. Rather than using new phenotypic data, the later analysis identified candidate immune exposures from TCR beta sequences and from how often those sequences occurred across donors. Among the roughly 400 genotyped donors, about 85% belonged to the genetic ancestry cluster associated with self-reported Caucasian donors. Donor age, sex, ethnicity and CMV serostatus were collected together with the repertoire data. In a later analysis, previously published TCR beta repertoires from more than 500 donors were re-analyzed and high-resolution HLA genotyping was added so that TCR occurrence patterns could be studied. An early release that covered approximately 600 HLA-typed donors contained approximately 300 gigabases of sequencing data and tens of millions of unique TCR sequences. The study profiled the T cell repertoires of under 850 subjects by immunosequencing and related them to cytomegalovirus serostatus. An earlier analysis of around 640 of the donors used high-throughput TCR beta sequencing to judge whether each TCR beta V gene segment behaved as functional or pseudogenic. To predict cytomegalovirus infection status, the study combined high-throughput TCR immunosequencing, statistical association of individual TCRs with disease status, and machine learning. Summary of the overall study and its limitations: According to a later analysis, parvovirus B19, influenza, CMV and Epstein-Barr virus appeared linked to several top co-occurrence clusters. In vitro tests confirmed that a few of the cytomegalovirus-associated TCR beta chains recognize cytomegalovirus antigens. Because the 87-base-pair reads could not distinguish some IMGT-functional V segments, including TRBV6-2 and TRBV6-3, those segments were excluded. In a later analysis, 15,000 to 20,000 TCR beta sequences were associated with specific HLA alleles at a false discovery rate of 0.05. A cluster of highly shared sequence variants was judged likely to be a technical artifact of the sequencing pipeline. Strong co-occurrence of HLA alleles, especially DR and DQ, made assigning TCR associations to individual alleles difficult. Most TCR sequences were seen in very few donors, while some public TCRs were found in many individuals. Roughly uniform sequencing depth across donors was assumed in presence/absence analyses, although this assumption may not hold. According to a later genetic analysis, donors in an Asian-associated ancestry cluster had fewer N-insertions in productive TCRs than the approximately 630-donor mean. According to the authors, the approach could potentially be generalized to other disease states and immunological phenotypes. An earlier analysis of approximately 600 of the donors showed that most TCR beta V segments appeared in productive rearrangements either about 90% or about 30% of the time, which broadly matched IMGT annotations. According to a later analysis, TCR association rates differed among HLA loci, with DRB1 alleles showing the most associated TCRs and HLA-C alleles showing the fewest. Because counts were too low, about 18 rarely observed V segments, including chromosome 9 orphons, were excluded from the earlier analysis of roughly 580 of the donors. In a later analysis, HLA-associated TCR beta chains were found to be more clonally expanded and to have lower generation probabilities than equally common non-associated chains. In the study, approximately 160 TCR beta chains were listed as associated with cytomegalovirus. A further reported finding was that TCR beta sequences accurately predicted the HLA-A and HLA-B alleles for most subjects in the first cohort. The only immune exposure information available for the cohort was CMV serostatus. Linkage disequilibrium might explain the correlated functional status among segregating V segments, but an unknown experimental factor could not be ruled out. The classifier was reported to diagnose cytomegalovirus status with high specificity and sensitivity in both the original cohort and the validation cohort. V-gene and J-gene trimming of TCR beta chains was associated with a missense DCLRE1C variant in a later genetic analysis, and the association was replicated in an independent cohort. According to a later analysis, most CMV-associated TCR beta chains appeared to be HLA-restricted, and the HLA associations seemed to be driven largely by CMV exposure. The cohort was sequenced for TCR beta chains only, and without alpha or paired-chain data the features that could be detected were limited. Because some donors lacked HLA typing at each locus, the association tests relied only on the typed subset.

Receptors were amplified or captured by the immunoSEQ multiplex PCR assay. A mixture of 60 forward primers for TCR Vbeta segments and 13 reverse primers for TCR Jbeta segments was used in the multiplex PCR. The CDR3 region of rearranged TCR beta genes was amplified from genomic DNA with a multiplex PCR assay. On the Illumina HiSeq System, the amplified TCR beta libraries were sequenced as 87-base-pair reads. The study's own analysis went as follows. Across the 500 to 750 repertoires, a later analysis counted 80 million or so unique TCR beta chains, 9.5 million to 13 million of which were shared by at least two donors. Raw reads were error-corrected and collapsed into unique sequences with a nearest-neighbor algorithm that merged closely related sequences to remove PCR and sequencing errors. Alignment of CDR3 sequences to IMGT reference sequences was used to assign V, D and J gene segments. For a sequence to be retained, a match of at least six nucleotides was required to both a V gene segment and a J gene segment. A rearrangement counted as productive if the CDR3 had no stop codons and remained in frame with V and J, and every other rearrangement counted as non-productive. CDR3 was defined according to IMGT convention as the region running from the second conserved V-encoded cysteine to the conserved J-encoded phenylalanine. In an earlier analysis of around 570 of the donors, sequences lacking an unambiguous match to a single V gene segment were excluded. In an earlier analysis of about 590 of the donors, a V segment was called functional when productive rearrangements were above 56.7%, and segregating when the standard deviation between donors exceeded 5%. A statistical classification framework was built for diagnosing cytomegalovirus status from the catalog of TCR beta chain sequences. A later analysis assigned V and J genes by comparing TCR nucleotide sequences with IMGT/GENE-DB human TR gene sequences. The TCRdist pipeline was used in a later analysis to assign CDR3 sequences and most-parsimonious VDJ recombination scenarios. In a later analysis, every TCR beta chain was defined by the combination of its CDR3 amino acid sequence and its V-gene family, and reads without a unique V-gene family were dropped. A later analysis removed roughly 590 highly shared, low-generation-probability nucleotide sequences to deal with suspected cross-contamination and a sequencing artifact. In a later analysis, a clonal expansion index was calculated for each public chain from normalized within-repertoire ranks of inferred template counts. A later analysis computed generation probabilities with a VDJ recombination model fitted to out-of-frame rearrangements, and checked the results against IGoR. In a later analysis, TCR-TCR, TCR-HLA and TCR-CMV co-occurrence was scored with hypergeometric tests, and a repertoire-size bias correction was applied to TCR pairs. In a later analysis, false discovery rates were estimated by permuting HLA or CMV assignments 20 times. In a later analysis, co-occurring TCRs were grouped using DBSCAN, with TCRdist sequence similarity added in when clustering inside HLA-allele-positive subsets. Repertoires with fewer than 30,000 or more than 120,000 public chains were left out of co-occurrence clustering, as were five repertoires with anomalous nucleotide sharing. TCRdb mirrors the immuneACCESS table, restricted to in-frame sequences. Some clones are absent from its copies; in checked studies, under half trace to an unresolved V gene, and the reason for the others is unknown. That table is the source of V, J and clone size, and D and trimming were worked out from the DNA. A total of about 190,000 clones appear in this sample, approximately 88% of them only once. The ten largest clones take up around 0.25% of the sample.

The CDR3, from cysteine to phenylalanine, totals 14 residues. Just the 42-base CDR3 DNA is kept, in frame starting at base 1. The germline V gene supplies CDR1 SNHLY and CDR2 FYNNEI. V and J are truncated by 7 bases and 0 bases respectively, leaving an intervening sequence of 12 bases. The cohort consisted of approximately 670 healthy bone marrow donors. At the time of sampling, every cohort member was nominally healthy, though immune exposures that went unrecorded were likely present. The donor tested CMV seronegative, placing the donor among the roughly 400 seronegative members of the cohort. Every donor gave a peripheral blood sample, and the peripheral blood mononuclear cells from that sample were used for TCR beta sequencing. The Qiagen DNeasy Blood Extraction Kit was used to extract genomic DNA from the blood cell samples.

The source material was PBMCs. This receptor was taken from a boy aged 10-17 years in good health and CMV-seronegative. Recombination joined TRBV2 with TRBJ1-2, and possibly TRBD1, on 6 matching bases. The sequenced DNA: TGTGCCAGCAATACAGGGTACGCTAACTATGGCTACACCTTC. It is translated as CASNTGYANYGYTF.